Sample share makes the clone carrying this T cell receptor beta chain medium-sized. Its antigen is unknown. The sample comes from a study of spatial heterogeneity in lung cancer. Findings and caveats of the study: It was found that expanded intratumoral alpha and beta TCR counts tracked tumor mutation counts.

One entry per CDR3 protein results from TCRdb running MiXCR on the 5' RACE reads. Of 3,000 to 4,500 distinct CDR3 sequences in the sample, 8.6% were seen once. Indicated time point: sample taken at primary tumor resection. The V gene lost 5 bases and the J gene lost 2 bases, with 8 bases spanning the gap. Per the germline V gene, CDR1 is MNHEY and CDR2 is SVGAGI. CDR3 size: 13 residues. This chain links TRBV6-5 with TRBJ2-3; D is uncertain. Material: lung tumor tissue, obtained at surgery. This clonotype was sampled from a male donor with early-stage non-small cell lung cancer. The CDR3 protein is CASSPTYTDTQYF. DNA for the CDR3: TGTGCCAGCAGTCCGACTTACACAGATACGCAGTATTTT.